One sample yielded the 5 T cell receptor beta chains listed below, sequenced in a study of CD8+ T cells in alopecia areata. Researchers took lesional scalp punch biopsies and peripheral blood from people who were alopecia areata patients. As the sequencing template, cDNA was produced by extracting RNA and reverse transcribing it. Method: immunoSEQ multiplex PCR; TCRdb's copy keeps in-frame clones and lacks some. The repertoire holds about 19,000 clones, with about 70% as singletons. The material was skin, obtained at week 0. These receptors were collected from a human donor with alopecia areata.

V gene TRBV30 combines with J gene TRBJ2-7, with a tentative D call TRBD2 (6 bases). The CDR3 extends over 13 amino acids. Trimming shortened V by 8 bases and J by 7 bases, and 21 bases separated the two germline ends. CDR1 is GTSNPN and CDR2 is SVGIG in the germline V gene (reference sequence). The CDR3 is CALDLRGRGEQYF. DNA of the CDR3: TGTGCCCTGGACTTGCGGGGACGTGGGGAGCAGTACTTC. The entire variable domain, with the rest obtained from reference TRBV30 and TRBJ2-7, is as follows: SQTIHQWPATLVQPVGSPLSLECTVEGTSNPNLYWYRQAAGRGLQLLFYSVGIGQISSEVPQNLSASRPQDRQFILSSKKLLLSDSGFYLCALDLRGRGEQYFGPGTRLTVT.

V usage is TRBV6-5 and J usage is TRBJ1-2; D gene ambiguous. This CDR3 comprises 13 residues. The V gene's germline CDR1 is MNHEY and CDR2 SVGAGI. V was shortened by 6 bases and J by 0 bases, with 8 bases between the two germline ends. Here the CDR3 reads CASRLDPNYGYTF. In DNA, the CDR3 is TGTGCCAGCAGACTCGACCCTAACTATGGCTACACCTTC.

The chain couples TRBV11-2 to TRBJ2-2; D gene ambiguous. Trimming cost V 3 bases and J 3 bases, with 11 bases left between them. CDR3 length equals 15 residues. Germline V lookup: CDR1 SGHAT, CDR2 FQNNGV. In DNA form, the CDR3 reads TGTGCCAGCAGCTTCAGGACGGGCCACACCGGGGAGCTGTTTTTT. Translated, it gives CASSFRTGHTGELFF.

The rearrangement uses TRBV6-5 and TRBJ2-7, with 8 bases lining up with TRBD2. This CDR3 contains 15 residues. In germline, CDR1 is MNHEY, CDR2 SVGAGI. After removal of 0 bases from V and 7 bases from J, the junction contained 8 bases not matched to a gene. The CDR3, as DNA: TGTGCCAGCAGTTACTCGGGGACTAGGGGGAGGGAGCAGTACTTC. It translates to CASSYSGTRGREQYF.

The sample holds a few counts of this clone. The gene calls are TRBV4-3 and TRBJ2-3; D is possibly TRBD1 or TRBD2 (5 bases each). From germline, CDR1 is LGHNA and CDR2 YSLEER. V gave up 11 bases and J gave up 3 bases, with 18 bases separating them. This CDR3 has 14 amino acids. The CDR3 nucleotides read TGCGCCTCTAAGTGGGGGAAAGAAACAGATACGCAGTATTTT. This translates into CASKWGKETDTQYF.